Ten or more counts support the clone carrying this TCR beta chain. Time point here: blood at routine non-recurrence follow-up after resection. Material for sequencing was whole RNA from tumor, nontumor lung or frozen PBMC, left unsorted. TCRdb fed the 5' RACE reads into MiXCR, producing one record per CDR3 protein. There are more than 25,000 distinct CDR3 sequences in the sample; 5.5% to 7% occur only once, and 20% to 25% lies in the top ten. The entry originates in a study of spatial heterogeneity in lung cancer. Study-wide context: On average, each unique TCR and UMI combination appeared more than ten times in raw reads.

Trimming stripped 7 bases from V and 5 bases from J, with 17 bases between. Germline values: CDR1 SQVTM, CDR2 ANQGSEA. This CDR3 spans 13 amino acids. This TCR was recovered from a male donor with early-stage non-small cell lung cancer. Source: PBMCs, taken at follow-up. V gene TRBV29-1 combines with J gene TRBJ1-1; possibly TRBD1 for D (6 bases). In DNA form, the CDR3 reads TGCAGCGCCGCGGGGGGGCCGGGGACTGAAGCTTTCTTT. Encoded protein: CSAAGGPGTEAFF. Full variable domain (outside the CDR3, taken from reference TRBV29-1 and TRBJ1-1): SAVISQKPSRDICQRGTSLTIQCQVDSQVTMMFWYRQQPGQSLTLIATANQGSEATYESGFVIDKFPISRPNLTFSTLTVSNMSPEDSSIYLCSAAGGPGTEAFFGQGTRLTVV.